This record concerns one T cell receptor (beta chain) sequence. Its antigen is unidentified. This sample is drawn from a study of Tregs in tolerant kidney transplant recipients. Study summary: Related graft donors supplied nonmyeloablative bone marrow transplants, and mixed chimerism was transient. Whole-study results and caveats: Tregs expanded with activated donor B cells seemed most donor-specific.

The CDR3 totals 11 residues. CDR1 and CDR2 from the germline V gene are KGHSH and LQKENI. Trimming cost V 2 bases and J 5 bases, with 4 bases left between them. Assay used: immunoSEQ multiplex PCR; TCRdb lists only in-frame clones, some missing. The table has about 590 clones, around 96% seen once; the top ten hold around 5%. The receptor comes from a human patient who received a combined kidney and bone marrow transplant. The material was Tregs from blood cultured with allogeneic cells, obtained before the transplant. The rearrangement uses TRBV18 and TRBJ2-7; D is ambiguous. Here the CDR3 DNA reads TGTGCCAGCTCACCAGGGGACGAGCAGTACTTC. Translation: CASSPGDEQYF.